Each of the 10 T cell receptor beta chains below was sequenced from the same sample in a study of cytomegalovirus exposure and HLA in healthy donors. 13 Jbeta primers and 60 Vbeta primers were used for the PCR. Produced via immunoSEQ multiplex PCR; TCRdb's table is partial and in-frame only. The table includes under 200,000 clones, around 86% detected once. The sample consisted of PBMCs. All receptors derive from a girl aged 2-10 years in good health and CMV-seropositive.

CDR3: CASSLGLAGNYEQYF. The CDR3 DNA sequence: TGTGCCAGCAGTCTCGGACTAGCGGGTAACTACGAGCAGTACTTC. The V call is TRBV28, the J call TRBJ2-7, with TRBD2 identical over 11 bases. The germline V gene has CDR1 MDHEN and CDR2 SYDVKM. This CDR3 comprises 15 residues. V was pared by 5 bases and J by 3 bases, with 6 bases of the junction left unmatched.

The J gene is TRBJ2-1, the V gene TRBV6-4; a weak D match, TRBD1 (5 bases). This CDR3 is built from 13 residues. Trimming took off 0 bases at V and 9 bases at J, with 9 bases between the two ends. CDR1 and CDR2 (germline): MRHNA, SNTAGT. In nucleotides, the CDR3 is TGTGCCAGCAGTGACTCATTAAGGGGTGAGCAGTTCTTC. It specifies CASSDSLRGEQFF.

The chain couples TRBV19 to TRBJ1-5, with 10 bases fitting TRBD1. Germline lookup yields CDR1 LNHDA and CDR2 SQIVND (reference sequence). Trimming took 4 bases from V and 0 from J; bases not matched to a gene: 12. CDR3 size: 19 residues. CDR3 sequence: CASSTDRGRGYGSNQPQHF. The CDR3 nucleotides are TGTGCCAGTAGTACAGACAGGGGGCGCGGATATGGTAGCAATCAGCCCCAGCATTTT.

The chain recombines TRBV5-1 with TRBJ1-1; the match to TRBD1 covers 7 bases. This CDR3 contains 14 residues. After removal of 0 bases from V and 4 bases from J, the junction contained 3 bases not matched to a gene. Germline V gene data show CDR1 as SGHRS and CDR2 as YFSETQ. The CDR3 nucleotides are TGCGCCAGCAGCTTGGGGCAGGGGGGCACTGAAGCTTTCTTT. As protein: CASSLGQGGTEAFF.

CDR3 in DNA: TGTGCCAGCAGCCGCGACAGGCAGAACACCGGGGAGCTGTTTTTT. This translates into CASSRDRQNTGELFF. The rearrangement joins TRBV5-6 to TRBJ2-2, with a possible D match to TRBD1 (6 bases). V lost 4 bases and J 1 base, leaving 11 bases between the germline ends. This CDR3 contains 15 residues. From germline, CDR1 is SGHDT and CDR2 YYEEEE.

The rearrangement joins TRBV18 to TRBJ2-5; 8 nucleotides match TRBD1. Germline V gives CDR1 KGHSH, CDR2 LQKENI. This CDR3 has 15 amino acids. V shed 4 bases and J 5 bases; nucleotides not matched to a gene: 9. The CDR3 nucleotides are TGTGCCAGCTCACGATCCGGACAGGGCACGGAGACCCAGTACTTC. Translating it yields CASSRSGQGTETQYF.

The chain combines TRBV6-5 with TRBJ2-5, with D perhaps TRBD1 (5 bases). Germline V lookup: CDR1 MNHEY, CDR2 SVGAGI. V shed 0 bases and J shed 5 bases, with 13 bases lying between them. The CDR3 length is 15 residues. The CDR3 DNA is TGTGCCAGCAGTTACTCGAAATCAGGGTTGGAGACCCAGTACTTC. Protein product: CASSYSKSGLETQYF.

This chain links TRBV5-4 with TRBJ2-7, with 8 bases that match TRBD2. The V gene end was trimmed by 5 bases and the J gene end by 3 bases; junction bases not matched to a gene: 7. The CDR3 is 14 amino acids. The germline V gene has CDR1 SGHNT and CDR2 YYREEE (reference sequence). The CDR3 coding sequence is TGTGCCAGCAGTTCTAGCGGGCTGTTCTACGAGCAGTACTTC. Protein: CASSSSGLFYEQYF.

The chain carries TRBV27 and TRBJ2-5, with D perhaps matching TRBD2 (6 bases). V lost 6 bases and J lost 1, with 18 bases in between. The CDR3 consists of 16 residues. CDR1 is MNHEY and CDR2 is SMNVEV in the germline V gene (reference sequence). Here the CDR3 reads CASSSWPSALQETQYF. In DNA form, the CDR3 reads TGTGCCAGCAGCAGTTGGCCTAGCGCCCTCCAAGAGACCCAGTACTTC.

The chain couples TRBV4-2 to TRBJ1-1; 7 nucleotides match TRBD1. The germline gives CDR1 LGHNA, CDR2 YNFKEQ. The CDR3 loop spans 16 amino acids. J gave up 3 bases and V 3 bases, and 10 bases lay outside the gene matches. In DNA, the CDR3 is TGTGCCAGCAGCCACCCCCAGACAGGGTCCGACACTGAAGCTTTCTTT. It specifies CASSHPQTGSDTEAFF.